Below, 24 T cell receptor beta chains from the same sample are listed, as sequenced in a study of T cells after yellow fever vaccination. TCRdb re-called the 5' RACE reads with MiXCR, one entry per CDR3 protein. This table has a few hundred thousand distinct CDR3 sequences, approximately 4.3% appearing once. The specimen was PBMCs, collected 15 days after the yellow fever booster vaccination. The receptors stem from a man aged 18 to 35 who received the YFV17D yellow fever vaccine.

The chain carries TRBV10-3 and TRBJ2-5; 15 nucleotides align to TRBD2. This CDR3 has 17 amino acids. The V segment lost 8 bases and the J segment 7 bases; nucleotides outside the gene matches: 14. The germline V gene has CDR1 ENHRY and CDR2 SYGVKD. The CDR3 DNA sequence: TGTGCCATCGGATCGGCTGGACTAGCGGGGGGGCACGGGACCCAGTACTTC. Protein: CAIGSAGLAGGHGTQYF.

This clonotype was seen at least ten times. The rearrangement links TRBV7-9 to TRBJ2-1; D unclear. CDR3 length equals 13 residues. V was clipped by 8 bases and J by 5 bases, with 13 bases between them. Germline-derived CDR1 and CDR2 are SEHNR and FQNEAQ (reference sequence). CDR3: CASYDRTDNEQFF. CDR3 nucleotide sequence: TGTGCCAGCTACGATAGAACGGACAATGAGCAGTTCTTC.

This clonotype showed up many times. The CDR3 loop is CASSSRRGSSYNEQFF. The CDR3 coding sequence is TGTGCCAGCAGCTCAAGGCGGGGGAGCTCCTACAATGAGCAGTTCTTC. The V and J genes are TRBV7-6 and TRBJ2-1; 7 bases line up with TRBD2. The germline gives CDR1 SGHVS, CDR2 FNYEAQ. The CDR3 is made up of 16 amino acids. J lost 0 bases, V lost 4 bases, and 6 bases had no gene match.

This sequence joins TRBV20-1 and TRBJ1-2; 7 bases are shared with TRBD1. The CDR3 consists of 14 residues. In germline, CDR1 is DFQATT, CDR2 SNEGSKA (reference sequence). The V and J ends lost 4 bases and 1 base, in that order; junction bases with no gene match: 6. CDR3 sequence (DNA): TGCAGTGCTACCCGACAGGGATATAACTATGGCTACACCTTC. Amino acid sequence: CSATRQGYNYGYTF.

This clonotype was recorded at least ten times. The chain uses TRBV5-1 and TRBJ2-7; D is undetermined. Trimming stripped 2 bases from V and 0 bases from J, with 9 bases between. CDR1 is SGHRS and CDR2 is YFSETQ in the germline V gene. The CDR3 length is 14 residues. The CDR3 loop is CASSFARPSYEQYV. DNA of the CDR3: TGCGCCAGCAGCTTTGCCAGGCCCTCCTACGAGCAGTACGTC.

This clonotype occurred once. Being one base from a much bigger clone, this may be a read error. Here the CDR3 DNA reads TGTGCCAGCAGTTGGGAGTGGGGGGCAGATACGCAGTATTTT. The encoded protein is CASSWEWGADTQYF. The chain joins TRBV12-3 or TRBV12-4 to TRBJ2-3; tentative D call: TRBD2 (6 bases). The CDR3 is made up of 14 amino acids. With 4 bases removed from V and 4 bases from J, the gap between germline ends came to 12 bases.

The CDR3 region has the DNA TGCAGTGCTAGAGATCTAGCGGGGGGTTTCCGAAGGTTCTTC. Its translation is CSARDLAGGFRRFF. V gene TRBV20-1 combines with J gene TRBJ2-1; 11 bases match TRBD2. The CDR3 has 14 amino acids. CDR1 DFQATT and CDR2 SNEGSKA come from the germline V gene (reference sequence). V dropped 0 bases and J dropped 15; count of bases not matched to a gene: 10.

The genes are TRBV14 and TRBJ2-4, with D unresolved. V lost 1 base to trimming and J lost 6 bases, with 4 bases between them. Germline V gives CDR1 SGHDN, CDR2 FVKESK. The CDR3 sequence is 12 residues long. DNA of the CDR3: TGTGCCAGCAGCCAAGGATCAAACATTCAGTACTTC. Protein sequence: CASSQGSNIQYF.

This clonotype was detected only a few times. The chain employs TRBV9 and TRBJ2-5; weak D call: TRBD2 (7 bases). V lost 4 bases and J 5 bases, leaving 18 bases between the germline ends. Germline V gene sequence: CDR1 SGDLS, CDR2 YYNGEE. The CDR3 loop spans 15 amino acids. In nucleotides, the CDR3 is TGTGCCAGCAGCCTAGGGGGGGGCCCCCTGGAGACCCAGTACTTC. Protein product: CASSLGGGPLETQYF.

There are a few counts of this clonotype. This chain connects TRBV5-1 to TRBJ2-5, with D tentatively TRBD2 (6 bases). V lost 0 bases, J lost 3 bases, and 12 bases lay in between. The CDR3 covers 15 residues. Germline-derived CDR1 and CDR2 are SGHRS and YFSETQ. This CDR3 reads CASSLGGLGKETQYF. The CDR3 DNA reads TGCGCCAGCAGCTTGGGGGGACTGGGAAAAGAGACCCAGTACTTC.

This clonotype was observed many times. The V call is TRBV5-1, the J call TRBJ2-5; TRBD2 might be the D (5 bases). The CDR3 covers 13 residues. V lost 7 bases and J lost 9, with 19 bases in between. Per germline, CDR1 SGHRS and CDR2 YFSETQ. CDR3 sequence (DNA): TGCGCCAGCCAGGACCGGGCCGGGGTGGCCCAGTACTTC. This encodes CASQDRAGVAQYF.

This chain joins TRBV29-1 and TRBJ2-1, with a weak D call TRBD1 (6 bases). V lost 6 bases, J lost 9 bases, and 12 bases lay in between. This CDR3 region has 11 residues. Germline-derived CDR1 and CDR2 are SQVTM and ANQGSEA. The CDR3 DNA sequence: TGCAGCGTAGGCTGGGGGCTTGAGCAGTTCTTC. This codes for CSVGWGLEQFF.

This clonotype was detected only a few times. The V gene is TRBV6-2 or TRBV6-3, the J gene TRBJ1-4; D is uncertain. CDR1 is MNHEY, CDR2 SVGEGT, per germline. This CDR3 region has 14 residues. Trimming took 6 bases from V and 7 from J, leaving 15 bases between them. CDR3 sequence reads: CASSLQLGVEKLFF. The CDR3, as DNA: TGTGCCAGCAGCCTCCAACTCGGTGTTGAAAAACTGTTTTTT.

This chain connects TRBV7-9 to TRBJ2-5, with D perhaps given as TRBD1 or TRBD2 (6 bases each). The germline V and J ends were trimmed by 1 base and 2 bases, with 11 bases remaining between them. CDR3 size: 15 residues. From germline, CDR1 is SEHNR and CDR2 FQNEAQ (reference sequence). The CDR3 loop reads CASSLVGGLQETQYF. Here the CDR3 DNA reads TGTGCCAGCAGCTTAGTCGGGGGCCTACAAGAGACCCAGTACTTC.

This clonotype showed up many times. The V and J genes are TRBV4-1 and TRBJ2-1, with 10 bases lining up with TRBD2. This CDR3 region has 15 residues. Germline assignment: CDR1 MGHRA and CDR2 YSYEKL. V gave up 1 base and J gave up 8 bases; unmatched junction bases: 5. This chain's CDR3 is CASSQVFSGGYEQFF. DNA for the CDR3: TGCGCCAGCAGCCAAGTTTTTAGCGGGGGGTATGAGCAGTTCTTC.

This CDR3 reads CASSKRGRPDEQYF. CDR3 nucleotides: TGTGCCAGCAGTAAAAGGGGACGGCCGGACGAGCAGTACTTC. V and J are TRBV11-3 and TRBJ2-7; perhaps D is TRBD1 or TRBD2 (5 bases each). The CDR3 totals 14 residues. CDR1 SGHNT and CDR2 YENEEA come from the germline V gene. Trimming removed 6 bases at V and 5 bases at J, with 17 bases between.

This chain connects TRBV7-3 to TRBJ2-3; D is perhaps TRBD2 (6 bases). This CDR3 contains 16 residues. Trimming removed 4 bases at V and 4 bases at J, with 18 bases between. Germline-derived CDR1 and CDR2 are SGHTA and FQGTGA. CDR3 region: CASSSGGGVLADTQYF. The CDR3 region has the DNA TGTGCCAGCAGCTCCGGCGGCGGGGTTTTGGCAGATACGCAGTATTTT.

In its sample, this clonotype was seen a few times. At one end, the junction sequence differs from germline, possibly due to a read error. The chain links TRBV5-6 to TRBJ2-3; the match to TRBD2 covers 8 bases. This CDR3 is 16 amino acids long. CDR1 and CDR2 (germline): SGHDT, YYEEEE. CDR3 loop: CASSPRVSGGTDTQYF. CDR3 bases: TGTGCCAGCAGCCCGAGGGTGAGCGGGGGCACTGATACGCAGTATTTT. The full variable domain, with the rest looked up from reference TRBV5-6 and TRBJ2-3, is DAGVTQSPTHLIKTRGQQVTLRCSPKSGHDTVSWYQQALGQGPQFIFQYYEEEERQRGNFPDRFSGHQFPNYSSELNVNALLLGDSALYLCASSPRVSGGTDTQYFGPGTRLTVL.

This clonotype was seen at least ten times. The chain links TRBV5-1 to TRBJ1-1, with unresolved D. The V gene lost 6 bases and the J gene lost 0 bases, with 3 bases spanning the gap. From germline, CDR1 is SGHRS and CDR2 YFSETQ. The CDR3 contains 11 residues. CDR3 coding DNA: TGCGCCAGCATACTGAACACTGAAGCTTTCTTT. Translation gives CASILNTEAFF.

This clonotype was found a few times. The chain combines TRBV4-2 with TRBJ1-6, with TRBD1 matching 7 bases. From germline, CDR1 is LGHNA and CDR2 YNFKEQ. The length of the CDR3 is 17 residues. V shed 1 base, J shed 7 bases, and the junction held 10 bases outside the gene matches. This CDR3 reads CASSQVYGGQENSPLHF. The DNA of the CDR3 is TGTGCCAGCAGCCAAGTCTATGGCGGACAGGAGAATTCACCCCTCCACTTT.

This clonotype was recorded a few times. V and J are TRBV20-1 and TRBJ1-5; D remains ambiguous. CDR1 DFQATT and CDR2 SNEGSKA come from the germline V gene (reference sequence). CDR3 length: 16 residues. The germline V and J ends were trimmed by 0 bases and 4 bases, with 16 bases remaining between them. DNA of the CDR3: TGCAGTGCTAGAGATCCCGGACTGAGAGGAAATCAGCCCCAGCATTTT. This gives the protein CSARDPGLRGNQPQHF.

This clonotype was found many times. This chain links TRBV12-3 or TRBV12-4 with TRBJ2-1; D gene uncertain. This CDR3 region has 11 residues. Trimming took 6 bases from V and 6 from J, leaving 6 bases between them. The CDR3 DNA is TGTGCCAGCAGCCCTCCCAATGAGCAGTTCTTC. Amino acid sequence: CASSPPNEQFF.

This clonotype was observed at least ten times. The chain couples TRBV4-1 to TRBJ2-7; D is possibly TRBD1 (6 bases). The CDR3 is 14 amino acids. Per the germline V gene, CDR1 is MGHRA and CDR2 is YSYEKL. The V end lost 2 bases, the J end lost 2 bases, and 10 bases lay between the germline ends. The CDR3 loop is CASSQKAGAYEQYV. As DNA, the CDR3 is TGCGCCAGCAGCCAAAAGGCAGGGGCCTACGAGCAGTACGTC.

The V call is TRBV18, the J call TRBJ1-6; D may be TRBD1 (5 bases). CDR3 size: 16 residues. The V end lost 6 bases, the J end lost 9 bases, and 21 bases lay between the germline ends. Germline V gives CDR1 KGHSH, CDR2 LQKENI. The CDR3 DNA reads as TGTGCCAGCTCCCGGGTCGGGATTTTAGGGGTTTCACCCCTCCACTTT. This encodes CASSRVGILGVSPLHF.